One and the same sample provided the 32 T cell receptor beta chains below, sequenced in a study of type 1 and type 2 diabetes patients. Genomic DNA was the PCR template. Multiplex PCR with 30 forward and 13 reverse primers amplified the TCR beta CDR3. TCRdb passed the multiplex PCR reads through MiXCR, listing each CDR3 protein once. Of 250,000 or so distinct CDR3 sequences detected, roughly 50% appear once; the ten largest clones hold about 13%. Sequenced input: peripheral blood mononuclear cells (PBMCs). The receptors stem from a man younger than 35 with type 2 diabetes.

The chain uses TRBV6-6 and TRBJ1-1; D is unresolved. V dropped 6 bases and J dropped 1 base, with 12 bases sitting between them. The V gene's germline CDR1 is MNHNY and CDR2 SVGAGI (reference sequence). The CDR3 is 14 amino acids. The CDR3 DNA reads TGTGCCAGCAGCCCCGGGCCAAAGAACACTGAAGCTTTCTTT. This sequence encodes CASSPGPKNTEAFF.

This clonotype was observed a few times. The chain links TRBV5-1 to TRBJ2-2; 12 nucleotides agree with TRBD2. Losses at the gene ends were 4 bases for V and 7 bases for J; bases not matched to a gene: 8. The germline V gene encodes CDR1 SGHRS and CDR2 YFSETQ. This CDR3 is built from 16 residues. The CDR3 coding sequence is TGCGCCAGCAGCCGTGAACTAGCGGGGGGAATCGGGGAGCTGTTTTTT. It translates to CASSRELAGGIGELFF.

This chain connects TRBV30 to TRBJ2-4; possible D gene TRBD2, 5 bases. The germline V gene has CDR1 GTSNPN and CDR2 SVGIG (reference sequence). CDR3 size: 16 residues. Trimming removed 3 bases at V and 3 bases at J, with 18 bases between. The CDR3 protein is CAWSFPKTGFKNIQYF. As DNA, the CDR3 is TGTGCCTGGAGCTTCCCCAAAACGGGGTTCAAAAACATTCAGTACTTC.

To note about this clonotype: An end of the junction does not agree with germline; a read error may underlie this. The chain uses TRBV10-1 and TRBJ1-2; D gene uncertain. CDR3 length: 12 amino acids. From germline, CDR1 is WNHNN and CDR2 SYGVQD (reference sequence). The CDR3 sequence is CASSEVQYAYTF. The CDR3 nucleotides read TGCGCCAGCAGTGAGGTCCAGTATGCCTACACCTTC.

The gene calls are TRBV28 and TRBJ1-5; unclear D gene. This CDR3 is 15 amino acids long. Trimming left V 5 bases short and J 6 bases short, with 17 bases between. Germline V gene sequence: CDR1 MDHEN, CDR2 SYDVKM. The CDR3 sequence is CASSHQLRVGQPQHF. In nucleotides, the CDR3 is TGTGCCAGCAGTCACCAATTACGGGTAGGTCAGCCCCAGCATTTT. Complete variable domain (other parts from reference TRBV28 and TRBJ1-5): DVKVTQSSRYLVKRTGEKVFLECVQDMDHENMFWYRQDPGLGLRLIYFSYDVKMKEKGDIPEGYSVSREKKERFSLILESASTNQTSMYLCASSHQLRVGQPQHFGDGTRLSIL.

This clonotype was seen a few times. The chain joins TRBV13 to TRBJ1-6, with D unresolved. The germline V and J ends were trimmed by 1 base and 6 bases, with 7 bases remaining between them. Germline CDR1 PRHDT, CDR2 FYEKMQ (reference sequence). The CDR3 is 14 amino acids. CDR3 protein: CASSLEGLNSPLHF. As DNA, the CDR3 is TGTGCCAGCAGCTTAGAAGGGCTTAATTCACCCCTCCACTTT.

A word on this clonotype: Germline is not matched at one junction end, which may reflect a read error. This rearrangement joins TRBV27 to TRBJ1-5, with D possibly TRBD1 on 5 matching bases. CDR3 length equals 13 residues. The germline V gene has CDR1 MNHEY and CDR2 SMNVEV (reference sequence). CDR3 DNA sequence: TGTGCCAGCAGCCCAGGGATCAATCAGCCCCAACATTTT. Translation: CASSPGINQPQHF.

The chain links TRBV7-8 to TRBJ1-1; the match to TRBD1 covers 8 bases. The CDR3 sequence is 16 residues long. Germline CDR1 SGHVS, CDR2 FQNEAQ. V trimming: 3 bases; J trimming: 4 bases; junction bases outside the gene matches: 10. The CDR3 bases are TGTGCCAGCAGCTTGGGTAGACAGGGGCGCCCCACTGAAGCTTTCTTT. Translated, it gives CASSLGRQGRPTEAFF.

V and J are TRBV27 and TRBJ2-7; TRBD1 matches at 7 bases. The germline V gene has CDR1 MNHEY and CDR2 SMNVEV (reference sequence). The CDR3 spans 14 residues. J lost 5 bases, V lost 0 bases, and 4 bases had no gene match. CDR3 DNA sequence: TGTGCCAGCAGTTTATCGACAGACAGGGACGAGCAGTACTTC. It codes for CASSLSTDRDEQYF.

This clonotype occurred a few times. J is TRBJ1-1 and V is TRBV19; weak D call: TRBD1 (6 bases). This CDR3 is 17 amino acids long. Deletions cut 0 bases from V and 0 bases from J, with 14 bases between. Germline CDR1 LNHDA, CDR2 SQIVND (reference sequence). In DNA form, the CDR3 reads TGTGCCAGTAGTATAGATAGGCAGGGGATCATGAACACTGAAGCTTTCTTT. This sequence encodes CASSIDRQGIMNTEAFF.

This rearrangement joins TRBV7-8 to TRBJ2-3, with 8 bases that match TRBD2. The CDR3 length is 17 residues. Germline assignment: CDR1 SGHVS and CDR2 FQNEAQ. The V gene end was trimmed by 5 bases and the J gene end by 0 bases; junction bases not matched to a gene: 10. In DNA, the CDR3 is TGTGCCAGCAGCCCGGGGAGTGCGGGAGGTAGCACAGATACGCAGTATTTT. Its protein product is CASSPGSAGGSTDTQYF.

A word on this clonotype: A much larger clone sits a single nucleotide away, making a read error possible. J is TRBJ1-1 and V is TRBV7-2; no firm D call. The CDR3 is 11 amino acids. Germline lookup yields CDR1 SGHTA and CDR2 FQGNSA. This CDR3 reads CANSLDTEAFF. In nucleotides, the CDR3 is TGTGCCAACAGCTTAGACACTGAAGCTTTCTTT.

This clonotype has a handful of counts. This rearrangement joins TRBV7-9 to TRBJ2-7; the D gene is possibly TRBD1 (6 bases). CDR1 SEHNR and CDR2 FQNEAQ come from the germline V gene (reference sequence). The CDR3 extends over 13 amino acids. The V and J ends lost 6 bases and 2 bases respectively, with 11 bases between them. The CDR3, as DNA: TGTGCCAGCAGGGACAGTGCCACCTACGAGCAGTACTTC. Encoded protein: CASRDSATYEQYF.

The J gene is TRBJ2-5, the V gene TRBV2; no definite D call. CDR1 and CDR2 from the germline V gene are SNHLY and FYNNEI. The CDR3 length is 15 residues. Trimming stripped 9 bases from V and 4 bases from J, with 21 bases between. This CDR3 is CASSTRSEPGETQYF. In DNA, the CDR3 is TGTGCCAGTAGTACTCGGTCCGAGCCCGGAGAGACCCAGTACTTC.

CDR3 DNA sequence: TGTGCCAGCAGCGTAGCGGTTAGCTCCTACAATGAGCAGTTCTTC. Its protein is CASSVAVSSYNEQFF. The gene calls are TRBV9 and TRBJ2-1; D is ambiguous. The CDR3 is made up of 15 amino acids. Trimming stripped 0 bases from V and 0 bases from J, with 7 bases between. Germline V gives CDR1 SGDLS, CDR2 YYNGEE.

This clonotype came up a few times. V and J are TRBV7-2 and TRBJ2-7; D is possibly TRBD1 (5 bases). The CDR3 length is 14 residues. Germline V lookup: CDR1 SGHTA, CDR2 FQGNSA. V was cut by 1 base and J by 7 bases, with 14 bases left in between. Here the CDR3 reads CASSLGLKGWEQYF. The CDR3 DNA is TGTGCCAGCAGCTTAGGCTTGAAGGGGTGGGAGCAGTACTTC.

The rearrangement joins TRBV20-1 to TRBJ2-2; 8 positions match TRBD1. Germline CDR1 is DFQATT and CDR2 is SNEGSKA (reference sequence). V trimming: 3 bases; J trimming: 3 bases; junction bases outside the gene matches: 6. This CDR3 region has 15 residues. The CDR3 reads CSARDDRGHTGELFF. The DNA for the CDR3 is TGCAGTGCTAGGGACGACAGGGGTCACACCGGGGAGCTGTTTTTT.

This chain links TRBV24-1 with TRBJ1-6, with D possibly being TRBD1 (6 bases). The CDR3 is 14 residues long. Germline-derived CDR1 and CDR2 are KGHDR and SFDVKD. The V gene lost 7 bases and the J gene lost 7 bases, with 13 bases spanning the gap. The CDR3 loop reads CATSDRFPNSPLHF. The CDR3 coding sequence is TGTGCCACCAGCGACAGGTTTCCCAATTCACCCCTCCACTTT.

This clonotype was counted at least ten times. The CDR3 coding sequence is TGTGCCAGCAGCCATACCGGGGAGCTGTTTTTT. Translation: CASSHTGELFF. The V call is TRBV7-6, the J call TRBJ2-2, with D unresolved. Per germline, CDR1 SGHVS and CDR2 FNYEAQ. This CDR3 contains 11 residues. The germline V and J ends were trimmed by 5 bases and 5 bases, with 3 bases remaining between them.

This clonotype appeared a single time. V is TRBV3-1 and J is TRBJ2-7; D ambiguous. The CDR3 spans 14 residues. Between the trimmed V and J ends, which lost 1 base and 0 bases, there was a span of 7 bases. Germline V gene lookup returns CDR1 LGHDT and CDR2 YNNKEL (reference sequence). CDR3 coding DNA: TGTGCCAGCAGCCAAGTAAGCTTCTCCTACGAGCAGTACTTC. This sequence encodes CASSQVSFSYEQYF.

This chain connects TRBV4-2 to TRBJ1-5, with D perhaps matching TRBD1 (5 bases). CDR1 is LGHNA and CDR2 is YNFKEQ in the germline V gene. Trimming took 0 bases from V and 2 from J, leaving 14 bases between them. The CDR3 sequence is 17 residues long. The CDR3 DNA follows: TGTGCCAGCAGCCAAGAGTTAGGGACTGGGGGCAATCAGCCCCAGCATTTT. Protein: CASSQELGTGGNQPQHF.

This rearrangement joins TRBV7-8 to TRBJ2-7, with TRBD1 matching 7 bases. From germline, CDR1 is SGHVS and CDR2 FQNEAQ. Unmatched junction bases numbered 14, after V lost 6 bases and J lost 6 bases. The CDR3 runs to 15 residues. The CDR3 coding sequence is TGTGCCAGCAGATCTGACGGGACAGCCGGGCTCGAGCAGTACTTC. Protein sequence: CASRSDGTAGLEQYF.

The chain uses TRBV15 and TRBJ1-1; no firm D call. Germline V lookup: CDR1 LNHNV, CDR2 YYDKDF (reference sequence). V lost 1 base, J lost 5 bases, and 8 bases lay in between. This CDR3 region has 13 residues. CDR3 residues: CATSRGGKTEAFF. The CDR3 coding sequence is TGTGCCACCAGCAGAGGAGGGAAAACTGAAGCTTTCTTT. The complete variable domain, with remaining parts taken from reference TRBV15 and TRBJ1-1, reads DAMVIQNPRYQVTQFGKPVTLSCSQTLNHNVMYWYQQKSSQAPKLLFHYYDKDFNNEADTPDNFQSRRPNTSFCFLDIRSPGLGDTAMYLCATSRGGKTEAFFGQGTRLTVV.

This clonotype was counted between two and nine times. The chain uses TRBV2 and TRBJ2-1; a possible D gene is TRBD1 (5 bases). Trimming removed 8 bases at V and 3 bases at J, with 17 bases between. This CDR3 region has 15 residues. The V gene's germline CDR1 is SNHLY and CDR2 FYNNEI. As DNA, the CDR3 is TGTGCCAGCCAGGGTGTTAGCTCCGTCTACAATGAGCAGTTCTTC. Translating gives CASQGVSSVYNEQFF. The complete variable domain, with remaining parts taken from reference TRBV2 and TRBJ2-1, reads EPEVTQTPSHQVTQMGQEVILRCVPISNHLYFYWYRQILGQKVEFLVSFYNNEISEKSEIFDDQFSVERPDGSNFTLKIRSTKLEDSAMYFCASQGVSSVYNEQFFGPGTRLTVL.

This chain joins TRBV30 and TRBJ1-2; the D is unclear. Trimming shortened V by 4 bases and J by 5 bases, and 14 bases separated the two germline ends. Germline CDR1 is GTSNPN and CDR2 is SVGIG (reference sequence). The CDR3 covers 13 residues. Here the CDR3 DNA reads TGTGCCTGGACCGGGTCGGATGGATATGGCTACACCTTC. This sequence encodes CAWTGSDGYGYTF.

This clonotype was counted once. This sequence joins TRBV7-3 and TRBJ2-6, with 7 bases fitting TRBD1. J gave up 0 bases and V 2 bases, and 1 base lay outside the gene matches. The CDR3 sequence is 16 residues long. CDR1 is SGHTA and CDR2 is FQGTGA in the germline V gene. CDR3 protein: CASSLSGGSGANVLTF. CDR3 DNA: TGTGCCAGCAGCTTATCAGGGGGCTCTGGGGCCAACGTCCTGACTTTC.

As regards this clonotype: At one end, the junction sequence differs from germline, possibly due to a read error. CDR3 DNA: TGCGCCAGCAGCTTGGACAGGAATGGCAATTCACCCCTCCACTTT. It is translated as CASSLDRNGNSPLHF. The chain carries TRBV6-5 and TRBJ1-6; 7 bases line up with TRBD1. The CDR3 has 15 amino acids. Germline V gives CDR1 MNHEY, CDR2 SVGAGI.

In this sample, this clonotype turned up a few times. At one end, the junction sequence differs from germline, possibly due to a read error. The chain recombines TRBV2 with TRBJ2-7, with a tentative D call TRBD1 (5 bases). Germline CDR1 is SNHLY and CDR2 is FYNNEI. The CDR3 is 13 amino acids. The CDR3 reads CASSRDRLYGQYF. CDR3 DNA: TGTGCCAGCAGTAGAGACAGACTGTACGGGCAGTACTTC.

In DNA form, the CDR3 reads TGTGCCAGCAGCCCCCCAGGGAAGGGCGAGCAGTACTTC. Its protein is CASSPPGKGEQYF. The J gene is TRBJ2-7, the V gene TRBV7-2, with D possibly being TRBD1 (5 bases). V dropped 5 bases and J dropped 6 bases, with 14 bases sitting between them. CDR1 is SGHTA, CDR2 FQGNSA, per germline. The CDR3 runs 13 residues.

This clonotype was counted a few times. The chain uses TRBV2 and TRBJ2-1, with TRBD2 as a possible D gene (6 bases). This CDR3 contains 14 residues. V was cut by 1 base and J by 7 bases, with 11 bases left in between. Germline V gene lookup returns CDR1 SNHLY and CDR2 FYNNEI. CDR3 region: CASSEVAVLNEQFF. CDR3 sequence (DNA): TGTGCCAGCAGTGAAGTAGCGGTCCTGAATGAGCAGTTCTTC.

The gene calls are TRBV27 and TRBJ2-7; D unresolved. Germline V gene lookup returns CDR1 MNHEY and CDR2 SMNVEV (reference sequence). Trimming took off 4 bases at V and 0 bases at J, with 13 bases between the two ends. The CDR3 consists of 15 residues. The CDR3 DNA follows: TGTGCCAGCAGTTCAGCACCCTTAGCCTCCTACGAGCAGTACTTC. It specifies CASSSAPLASYEQYF.

This clonotype came up once. J is TRBJ2-7 and V is TRBV7-3, with a tentative D call TRBD1 (6 bases). The CDR3 spans 13 residues. The germline gives CDR1 SGHTA, CDR2 FQGTGA. The V end lost 5 bases, the J end lost 4 bases, and 12 bases lay between the germline ends. The CDR3 nucleotides are TGTGCCAGCAGCGCCGGGACACCTTACGAGCAGTACTTC. The encoded protein is CASSAGTPYEQYF. The whole variable domain, filled in from reference TRBV7-3 and TRBJ2-7, reads GAGVSQTPSNKVTEKGKYVELRCDPISGHTALYWYRQSLGQGPEFLIYFQGTGAADDSGLPNDRFFAVRPEGSVSTLKIQRTERGDSAVYLCASSAGTPYEQYFGPGTRLTVT.